This T cell receptor (beta chain) was captured by sequencing in a study of cytomegalovirus exposure and HLA in healthy donors. Study-level background: Clustering assigned 81% of the roughly 400 genotyped donors to the Caucasian-associated ancestry cluster. Study results and limitations: Many donors shared some public TCRs, even though most TCR sequences were rare. Analyzed later, association rates of TCRs varied across HLA loci, with DRB1 most and HLA-C fewest.

V shed 2 bases, J shed 6 bases, and the junction held 7 bases outside the gene matches. Germline V lookup: CDR1 GTSNPN, CDR2 SVGIG (reference sequence). There are 14 residues in the CDR3. As for this clone: Its target is unknown.

Primers included in the PCR were 60 Vbeta and 13 Jbeta primers. The authors' processing: A follow-up analysis tallied 60 million to 85 million unique TCR beta chains, about 11 million shared. Sequenced by immunoSEQ multiplex PCR; TCRdb stores in-frame clones only, minus some. Clonal size and the V and J genes are those of that table, whereas D and trimming came from the DNA. The sample carries about 210,000 clones, 85% recorded once. The clonotype was recovered from a girl aged 2 to 9 in good health and CMV-seronegative. This chain joins TRBV30 and TRBJ1-2; 9 bases align to TRBD1. The sample consisted of PBMCs. CDR3 loop: CAWSYRGPEDGYTF. In DNA form, the CDR3 reads TGTGCCTGGAGTTACAGGGGGCCTGAGGATGGCTACACCTTC.